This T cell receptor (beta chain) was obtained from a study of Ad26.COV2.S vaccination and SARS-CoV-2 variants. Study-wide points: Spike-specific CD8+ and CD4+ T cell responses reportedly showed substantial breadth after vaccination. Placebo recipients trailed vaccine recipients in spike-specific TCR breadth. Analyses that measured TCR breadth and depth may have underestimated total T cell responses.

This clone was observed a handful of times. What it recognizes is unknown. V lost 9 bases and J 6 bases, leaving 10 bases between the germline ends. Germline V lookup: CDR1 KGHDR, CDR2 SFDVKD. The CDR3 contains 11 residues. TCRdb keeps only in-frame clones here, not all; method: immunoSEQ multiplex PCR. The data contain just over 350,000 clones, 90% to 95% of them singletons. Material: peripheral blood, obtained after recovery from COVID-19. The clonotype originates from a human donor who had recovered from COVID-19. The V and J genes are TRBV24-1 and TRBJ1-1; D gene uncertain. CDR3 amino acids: CATRREAEAFF. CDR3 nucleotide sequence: TGTGCCACCCGCCGAGAAGCTGAAGCTTTCTTT.